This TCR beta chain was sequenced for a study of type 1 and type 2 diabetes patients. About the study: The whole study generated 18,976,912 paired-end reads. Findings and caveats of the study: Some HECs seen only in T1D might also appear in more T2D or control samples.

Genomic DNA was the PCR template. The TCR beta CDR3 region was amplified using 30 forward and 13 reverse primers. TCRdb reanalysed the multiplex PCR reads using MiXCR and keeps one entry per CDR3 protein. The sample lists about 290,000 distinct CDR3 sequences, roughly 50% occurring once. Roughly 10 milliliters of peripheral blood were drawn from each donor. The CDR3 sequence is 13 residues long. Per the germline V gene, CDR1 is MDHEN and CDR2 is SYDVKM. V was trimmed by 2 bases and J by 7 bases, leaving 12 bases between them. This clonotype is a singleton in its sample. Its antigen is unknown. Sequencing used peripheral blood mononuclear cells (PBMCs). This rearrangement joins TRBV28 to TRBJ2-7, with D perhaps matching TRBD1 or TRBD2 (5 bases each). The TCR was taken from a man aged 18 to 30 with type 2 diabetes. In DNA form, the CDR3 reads TGTGCCAGCAGTTTAGTGGGACCACGGGAGCAGTACTTC. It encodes CASSLVGPREQYF.